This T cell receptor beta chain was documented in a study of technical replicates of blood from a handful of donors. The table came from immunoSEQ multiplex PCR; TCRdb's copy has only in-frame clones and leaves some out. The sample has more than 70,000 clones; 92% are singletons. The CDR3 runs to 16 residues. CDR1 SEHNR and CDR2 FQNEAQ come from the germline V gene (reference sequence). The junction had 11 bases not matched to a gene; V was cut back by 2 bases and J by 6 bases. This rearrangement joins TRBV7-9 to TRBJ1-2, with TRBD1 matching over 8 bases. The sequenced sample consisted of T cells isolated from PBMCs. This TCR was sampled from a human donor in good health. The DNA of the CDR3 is TGTGCCAGCAGCTTACGGGGGAGTCAGGGGGCGCATGGCTACACCTTC. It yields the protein CASSLRGSQGAHGYTF. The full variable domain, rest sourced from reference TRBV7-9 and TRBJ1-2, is DTGVSQNPRHKITKRGQNVTFRCDPISEHNRLYWYRQTLGQGPEFLTYFQNEAQLEKSRLLSDRFSAERPKGSFSTLEIQRTEQGDSAMYLCASSLRGSQGAHGYTFGSGTRLTVV.